The 30 T cell receptor beta chains given below trace back to one sample, sequenced in a study of cytomegalovirus exposure and HLA in healthy donors. 13 Jbeta primers and 60 Vbeta primers were used for the PCR. The data were produced by immunoSEQ multiplex PCR, yet TCRdb's version contains in-frame clones alone and is incomplete. The clone table shows over 200,000 clones, with the ten largest holding 0.75% to 1%. Sequenced material: PBMCs. The source is a woman aged 25 to 39 in good health and CMV-seropositive.

The J gene is TRBJ1-2, the V gene TRBV28; 7 nucleotides align to TRBD1. The ends lost 7 bases at V and 4 bases at J; junction bases unmatched: 6. The CDR3 has 13 residues. The germline V gene encodes CDR1 MDHEN and CDR2 SYDVKM. CDR3 in DNA: TGTGCCAGCATCAGTGACAGGGCCTATGGCTACACCTTC. Translating it yields CASISDRAYGYTF.

The rearrangement uses TRBV30 and TRBJ1-6; 8 bases are shared with TRBD1. The ends lost 2 bases at V and 8 bases at J; junction bases unmatched: 2. This CDR3 is 13 amino acids long. The V gene's germline CDR1 is GTSNPN and CDR2 SVGIG (reference sequence). CDR3 in DNA: TGTGCCTGGAGTAACAGGGGGGATTCACCCCTCCACTTT. Protein: CAWSNRGDSPLHF.

The J gene is TRBJ1-1, the V gene TRBV5-8, with a weak D call TRBD1 (5 bases). The CDR3 loop spans 15 amino acids. Germline V gives CDR1 SGHTS, CDR2 YDEGEE. The germline V and J ends were trimmed by 2 bases and 0 bases, with 11 bases remaining between them. The CDR3 region is CASSFGGGMNTEAFF. The CDR3 region has the DNA TGTGCCAGCAGCTTTGGGGGGGGGATGAACACTGAAGCTTTCTTT.

The rearrangement joins TRBV5-1 to TRBJ1-1, with D maybe TRBD1 (6 bases). The CDR3 spans 17 residues. V lost 6 bases to trimming and J lost 4 bases, with 25 bases between them. CDR1 SGHRS and CDR2 YFSETQ come from the germline V gene. The CDR3 protein is CASKLGAGGAGGTEAFF. CDR3 coding DNA: TGCGCCAGCAAGTTGGGGGCGGGGGGCGCCGGGGGCACTGAAGCTTTCTTT.

J is TRBJ2-3 and V is TRBV27, with 8 bases identical to TRBD1. V lost 2 bases, J lost 4 bases, and 11 bases stayed unmatched. CDR1 and CDR2 from the germline V gene are MNHEY and SMNVEV (reference sequence). This CDR3 has 17 amino acids. CDR3 DNA: TGTGCCAGCAGTTTAAGAGGAAACAACAGGGGGTCAGATACGCAGTATTTT. Protein product: CASSLRGNNRGSDTQYF.

J is TRBJ1-3 and V is TRBV9, with a tentative D call TRBD1 (6 bases). Germline CDR1 is SGDLS and CDR2 is YYNGEE. The CDR3 extends over 12 amino acids. Trimming cost V 8 bases and J 6 bases, with 12 bases left between them. This CDR3 is CARPQGENTIYF. The CDR3 DNA reads TGTGCCAGACCACAGGGAGAAAACACCATATATTTT.

V and J are TRBV5-1 and TRBJ2-3, with TRBD2 identical over 9 bases. CDR3 size: 14 residues. From germline, CDR1 is SGHRS and CDR2 YFSETQ. V dropped 7 bases and J dropped 1; count of bases not matched to a gene: 4. The CDR3 loop reads CASGAGGGTDTQYF. In nucleotides, the CDR3 is TGCGCCAGCGGAGCGGGGGGAGGCACAGATACGCAGTATTTT.

This chain uses TRBV7-9 with TRBJ2-7, with 7 positions matching TRBD1. The length of the CDR3 is 16 residues. In germline, CDR1 is SEHNR, CDR2 FQNEAQ (reference sequence). V gave up 4 bases and J gave up 8 bases; unmatched junction bases: 17. The CDR3 sequence is CASSSAFGDRVYKQYF. As DNA, the CDR3 is TGTGCCAGCAGCTCCGCCTTCGGTGACAGGGTTTACAAGCAGTACTTC.

This chain uses TRBV27 with TRBJ1-6; 7 bases map to TRBD1. The CDR3 covers 15 residues. The V and J ends lost 3 bases and 7 bases, in that order; junction bases with no gene match: 6. Per the germline V gene, CDR1 is MNHEY and CDR2 is SMNVEV (reference sequence). CDR3 sequence reads: CASSFDRARNSPLHF. CDR3 DNA: TGTGCCAGCAGTTTCGACAGGGCCAGGAATTCACCCCTCCACTTT.

The chain couples TRBV5-6 to TRBJ1-2; a weak D match, TRBD1 (5 bases). Germline V gene data show CDR1 as SGHDT and CDR2 as YYEEEE. This CDR3 contains 15 residues. Trimming left V 7 bases short and J 1 base short, with 17 bases between. DNA of the CDR3: TGTGCCAGCGGGGGACTGAAGTCTTTTAACTATGGCTACACCTTC. Protein product: CASGGLKSFNYGYTF.

The chain is built from TRBV6-1 and TRBJ2-5; no clear D gene. The CDR3 is 15 amino acids. Germline-derived CDR1 and CDR2 are MNHNS and SASEGT. V was trimmed by 2 bases and J by 1 base, leaving 11 bases between them. Here the CDR3 DNA reads TGTGCCAGCAGTGAAATCTGGCCTCCCCAAGAGACCCAGTACTTC. Protein product: CASSEIWPPQETQYF.

V and J are TRBV10-3 and TRBJ2-3; D may be TRBD1 (6 bases). Trimming cost V 7 bases and J 0 bases, with 14 bases left between them. The CDR3 has 15 amino acids. Germline V CDR1 and CDR2: ENHRY, SYGVKD. The CDR3 loop is CAITRGSLSTDTQYF. In DNA, the CDR3 is TGTGCCATCACCAGGGGATCCCTTAGCACAGATACGCAGTATTTT.

The V and J genes are TRBV29-1 and TRBJ2-5; D is possibly TRBD1 (6 bases). With the DNA end fitting TRBJ2-7 better, the J assignment may be wrong. The CDR3 loop spans 14 amino acids. Germline assignment: CDR1 SQVTM and CDR2 ANQGSEA. CDR3 DNA: TGCAGCGTCCTCTTGGGGGCAGGGTCAGACGAGCAGTACTTC. It encodes CSVLLGAGSDEQYF.

CDR3 region: CASSSRREHEKLFF. In DNA form, the CDR3 reads TGTGCCAGCAGTTCCCGGAGGGAACATGAAAAACTGTTTTTT. The rearrangement links TRBV6-5 to TRBJ1-4; no reliable D call. This CDR3 contains 14 residues. The V and J ends lost 4 bases and 6 bases respectively, with 12 bases between them. Germline V CDR1 and CDR2: MNHEY, SVGAGI.

This sequence joins TRBV5-1 and TRBJ2-7; tentatively, D is TRBD1 (6 bases). This CDR3 has 14 residues. Germline V gene sequence: CDR1 SGHRS, CDR2 YFSETQ. V lost 3 bases and J lost 4, with 14 bases in between. The CDR3: CASSWGQGSYEQYF. The CDR3 bases are TGCGCCAGCAGCTGGGGGCAGGGGAGTTACGAGCAGTACTTC.

The CDR3 region is CASSPSAGLGSYEQYF. DNA for the CDR3: TGTGCCAGCTCCCCCAGTGCGGGCTTGGGCTCCTACGAGCAGTACTTC. The V gene is TRBV18, the J gene TRBJ2-7; D perhaps matches TRBD2 (5 bases). The V and J ends lost 6 bases and 0 bases respectively, with 18 bases between them. Germline CDR1 and CDR2: KGHSH and LQKENI. The CDR3 loop spans 16 amino acids.

The CDR3 nucleotides read TGTGCCAGCAGACCCGAATCCCTTAGCTACGAGCAGTACTTC. Translated, it gives CASRPESLSYEQYF. The rearrangement joins TRBV27 to TRBJ2-5; D gene ambiguous. The end of the DNA aligns better with TRBJ2-7, so the J call may be wrong. The CDR3 runs 14 residues. The germline gives CDR1 MNHEY, CDR2 SMNVEV (reference sequence).

This rearrangement joins TRBV6-5 to TRBJ2-7; 8 positions agree with TRBD2. Germline V gene lookup returns CDR1 MNHEY and CDR2 SVGAGI. The length of the CDR3 is 15 residues. V was pared by 3 bases and J by 5 bases, with 9 bases of the junction left unmatched. CDR3 amino acids: CASSYSGTGGDEQYF. The DNA of the CDR3 is TGTGCCAGCAGTTATAGCGGGACCGGCGGAGACGAGCAGTACTTC.

The V call is TRBV7-9, the J call TRBJ1-4, with TRBD1 identical over 10 bases. The CDR3 is 14 residues long. In germline, CDR1 is SEHNR, CDR2 FQNEAQ (reference sequence). V shed 5 bases and J 8 bases; nucleotides not matched to a gene: 5. The CDR3 reads CASSAWTGGEKLFF. CDR3 bases: TGTGCCAGCAGCGCATGGACAGGGGGAGAAAAACTGTTTTTT.

The chain carries TRBV9 and TRBJ1-2, with D possibly TRBD1 on 5 matching bases. The V end was cut by 4 bases, the J end by 2 bases, with 9 bases between. The germline CDR1 and CDR2 sequences are SGDLS and YYNGEE. This CDR3 spans 13 amino acids. In DNA, the CDR3 is TGTGCCAGCAGCCTCAGGGTAAACTATGGCTACACCTTC. It yields the protein CASSLRVNYGYTF.

The rearrangement uses TRBV9 and TRBJ1-2; D gene ambiguous. The CDR3 is 13 amino acids. CDR1 and CDR2 (germline): SGDLS, YYNGEE. V gave up 0 bases and J gave up 7 bases, with 10 bases separating them. CDR3 region: CASSVDPTFGYTF. CDR3 nucleotides: TGTGCCAGCAGCGTAGACCCTACTTTTGGCTACACCTTC.

The chain's CDR3 is CASSPRTGLTDTQYF. CDR3 DNA sequence: TGTGCCAGCAGTCCTAGGACAGGTCTCACAGATACGCAGTATTTT. The chain is built from TRBV7-2 and TRBJ2-3, with 7 nucleotides matching TRBD1. J was trimmed by 2 bases and V by 6 bases; bases with no gene match: 8. CDR1 and CDR2 from the germline V gene are SGHTA and FQGNSA. This CDR3 is 15 amino acids long.

The chain couples TRBV2 to TRBJ1-1; 7 nucleotides align to TRBD1. The CDR3 has 13 amino acids. In germline, CDR1 is SNHLY, CDR2 FYNNEI. V trimming: 6 bases; J trimming: 4 bases; junction bases outside the gene matches: 5. CDR3 nucleotide sequence: TGTGCCAGCAGCCCCTCAGGGGGCACTGAAGCTTTCTTT. Encoded protein: CASSPSGGTEAFF.

This chain joins TRBV7-6 and TRBJ2-3, with 10 bases lining up with TRBD1. Germline values: CDR1 SGHVS, CDR2 FNYEAQ. This CDR3 comprises 18 residues. V shed 2 bases and J 2 bases; nucleotides not matched to a gene: 10. Here the CDR3 reads CASSLRDRGIVPTDTQYF. DNA for the CDR3: TGTGCCAGCAGCTTAAGGGACAGGGGAATAGTACCCACAGATACGCAGTATTTT.

The V and J genes are TRBV16 and TRBJ1-5; D may be TRBD1 (5 bases). The CDR3 length is 14 residues. Per the germline V gene, CDR1 is KGHSY and CDR2 is FQNENV. Trimming took 7 bases from V and 7 from J, leaving 17 bases between them. This CDR3 reads CASTGVRAGQPQHF. CDR3 DNA: TGTGCCAGCACGGGGGTGAGGGCGGGGCAGCCCCAGCATTTT. The whole variable domain, remainder taken from reference TRBV16 and TRBJ1-5, is GEEVAQTPKHLVRGEGQKAKLYCAPIKGHSYVFWYQQVLKNEFKFLISFQNENVFDETGMPKERFSAKCLPNSPCSLEIQATKLEDSAVYFCASTGVRAGQPQHFGDGTRLSIL.

This chain uses TRBV21-1 with TRBJ1-1; TRBD1 is the table's D call and was not checked against the DNA. TRBV21-1 is tagged as a pseudogene. This CDR3 has 17 amino acids. The CDR3 nucleotides read TGTGCCAGCAGCAAAACCCCCAGGGGGCGCGGGAACACTGAAGCTTTCTTT. Its translation: CASSKTPRGRGNTEAFF.

The rearrangement uses TRBV7-2 and TRBJ2-3, with 15 bases matching TRBD2. Germline CDR1 reads SGHTA; CDR2 reads FQGNSA. CDR3 length equals 19 residues. The V gene end was trimmed by 5 bases and the J gene end by 6 bases; junction bases not matched to a gene: 15. The CDR3 nucleotides are TGTGCCAGCAGCCTCCGTATCAAGGGGGGACTAGCGGGAGGTGATACGCAGTATTTT. This codes for CASSLRIKGGLAGGDTQYF.

The J gene is TRBJ1-5, the V gene TRBV30, with TRBD1 identical over 7 bases. Unmatched junction bases numbered 2, after V lost 5 bases and J lost 1 base. Per germline, CDR1 GTSNPN and CDR2 SVGIG (reference sequence). This CDR3 region has 13 residues. The CDR3 sequence: CAWGTASNQPQHF. CDR3 sequence (DNA): TGTGCCTGGGGGACAGCCAGCAATCAGCCCCAGCATTTT.

The chain links TRBV28 to TRBJ2-1; 8 nucleotides agree with TRBD2. There are 13 residues in the CDR3. After removal of 6 bases from V and 13 bases from J, the junction contained 11 bases not matched to a gene. Germline loops: CDR1 MDHEN, CDR2 SYDVKM. The DNA of the CDR3 is TGTGCCAGCAGCCTCCATACTAGCGGAACTCAGTTCTTC. Its protein product is CASSLHTSGTQFF.

This rearrangement joins TRBV27 to TRBJ2-7; D is perhaps TRBD2 (6 bases). The CDR3 loop spans 16 amino acids. The germline CDR1 and CDR2 sequences are MNHEY and SMNVEV (reference sequence). Trimming left V 5 bases short and J 0 bases short, with 17 bases between. The CDR3 bases are TGTGCCAGCAGTCCCTCGTCGGGGGTGGGCTCCTACGAGCAGTACTTC. Residues: CASSPSSGVGSYEQYF.